The rows below give T cell receptor beta chains drawn from one sample of a study of shared clonotypes between healthy human individuals. Here immunoSEQ multiplex PCR was the method, and the copy in TCRdb shows in-frame clones only, minus some. The table shows approximately 1,500,000 clones, with over 95% occurring only once. The sequencing sample was made of naive CD4+ T cells sorted from blood. These receptors were collected from a man between 25 and 39 years old in good health. The CDR3 runs from the conserved cysteine through the conserved F or W. Each record gives: V gene, clone size, J gene, D gene, CDR3 DNA, CDR3 protein. D genes are given only for firm matches. Clone size, where shown, is once, few, many, or a class for clones that have expanded.

v_gene: TRBV9
abundance: once
j_gene: TRBJ2-5
d_gene: NA
CDR3nt: TGTGCCAGCAGCGTACTGGCAGGGGGGGAGACCCAGTACTTC
CDR3aa: CASSVLAGGETQYF

v_gene: TRBV5-4
abundance: few
j_gene: TRBJ1-1
d_gene: TRBD1
CDR3nt: TGTGCCAGCAGCTTAACAGGGGGCATTCCTGAAGCTTTCTTT
CDR3aa: CASSLTGGIPEAFF

v_gene: TRBV7-9
abundance: NA
j_gene: TRBJ2-1
d_gene: TRBD1
CDR3nt: TGTGCCAGCAGCCAAGGACAGGGGGGATACAATGAGCAGTTCTTC
CDR3aa: CASSQGQGGYNEQFF

v_gene: TRBV5-1
abundance: NA
j_gene: TRBJ2-5
d_gene: NA
CDR3nt: TGCGCCAGCAGCTTGGCTGGGCCTGATCGAGAGACCCAGTACTTC
CDR3aa: CASSLAGPDRETQYF

v_gene: TRBV11-2
abundance: once
j_gene: TRBJ2-7
d_gene: NA
CDR3nt: TGTGCCAGCACCAGAGGGGGGTCAACCCCCCACGAGCAGTACTTC
CDR3aa: CASTRGGSTPHEQYF

v_gene: TRBV12-5
abundance: NA
j_gene: TRBJ2-5
d_gene: NA
CDR3nt: TGTGCTAGTGGCCAGGGGGGCCGGGTAGAGACCCAGTACTTC
CDR3aa: CASGQGGRVETQYF

v_gene: TRBV18
abundance: NA
j_gene: TRBJ2-1
d_gene: NA
CDR3nt: TGTGCCAGCTCACCCTACAGTGAGCAGTTCTTC
CDR3aa: CASSPYSEQFF

v_gene: TRBV7-9
abundance: NA
j_gene: TRBJ2-3
d_gene: TRBD1
CDR3nt: TGTGCCAGCAGCTTCGTCGTTGGGACAGGTGGAGATACGCAGTATTTT
CDR3aa: CASSFVVGTGGDTQYF

v_gene: TRBV29-1
abundance: NA
j_gene: TRBJ1-1
d_gene: NA
CDR3nt: TGCAGCGTTGATTCTACCAGGGCGAACACTGAAGCTTTCTTT
CDR3aa: CSVDSTRANTEAFF

v_gene: TRBV2
abundance: NA
j_gene: TRBJ2-7
d_gene: NA
CDR3nt: TGTGCCAGCACCATCGTGGGGGGGGCAGGGCCCCACTTC
CDR3aa: CASTIVGGAGPHF

v_gene: TRBV11-2
abundance: NA
j_gene: TRBJ2-1
d_gene: NA
CDR3nt: TGTGCCAGCAGCTTAGTTGGTGGTGAGCAGTTCTTC
CDR3aa: CASSLVGGEQFF

v_gene: TRBV27
abundance: NA
j_gene: TRBJ2-2
d_gene: NA
CDR3nt: TGTGCCAGCAGAACGACTACCGTGACCGCGAACACCGGGGAGCTGTTTTTT
CDR3aa: CASRTTTVTANTGELFF

v_gene: TRBV5-1
abundance: NA
j_gene: TRBJ2-7
d_gene: NA
CDR3nt: TGCGCCAGCAGCTCCCGGGACACCTCCTACGAGCAGTACTTC
CDR3aa: CASSSRDTSYEQYF

v_gene: TRBV6-5
abundance: NA
j_gene: TRBJ2-7
d_gene: NA
CDR3nt: TGTGCCAGCGGGGGGGCCAACTCCTACGAGCAGTACTTC
CDR3aa: CASGGANSYEQYF

v_gene: TRBV4-1
abundance: NA
j_gene: TRBJ2-5
d_gene: TRBD2
CDR3nt: TGCGCCAGCAGCCGAGGACTAGCGGGAGTTGAGACCCAGTACTTC
CDR3aa: CASSRGLAGVETQYF

v_gene: TRBV9
abundance: NA
j_gene: TRBJ2-1
d_gene: TRBD2
CDR3nt: TGTGCCAGCAGCGTAGAGGGAGGGCCCAGCTCCTACAATGAGCAGTTCTTC
CDR3aa: CASSVEGGPSSYNEQFF

v_gene: TRBV19
abundance: NA
j_gene: TRBJ1-4
d_gene: NA
CDR3nt: TGTGCCAGTAGTTTCCGGGAGGGAGGTGAAAAACTGTTTTTT
CDR3aa: CASSFREGGEKLFF

v_gene: TRBV2
abundance: NA
j_gene: TRBJ2-7
d_gene: NA
CDR3nt: TGTGCCAGCAGTGAAGAATCGGTGGGAGGGGGCGAGCAGTACTTC
CDR3aa: CASSEESVGGGEQYF

v_gene: TRBV7-3
abundance: NA
j_gene: TRBJ2-7
d_gene: TRBD2
CDR3nt: TGTGCCAGCAGCTTCTCCGGCGGGAGGTACGACGAGCAGTACTTC
CDR3aa: CASSFSGGRYDEQYF

v_gene: TRBV5-4
abundance: once
j_gene: TRBJ1-4
d_gene: NA
CDR3nt: TGTGCCAGCAGCCCGGTGGGACCGGCTAGTGAAAAACTGTTTTTT
CDR3aa: CASSPVGPASEKLFF

v_gene: TRBV27
abundance: NA
j_gene: TRBJ2-3
d_gene: NA
CDR3nt: TGTGCCAGCAGTGTCACGGGGGGCACAGATACGCAGTATTTT
CDR3aa: CASSVTGGTDTQYF

v_gene: TRBV19
abundance: NA
j_gene: TRBJ1-5
d_gene: NA
CDR3nt: TGTGCCAGTAGCCAAGACAGGTGGAATCAGCCCCAGCATTTT
CDR3aa: CASSQDRWNQPQHF

v_gene: TRBV5-1
abundance: NA
j_gene: TRBJ2-7
d_gene: TRBD2
CDR3nt: TGCGCCAGCAGCTCGACTAGCGGAAGTATCACCTACGAGCAGTACTTC
CDR3aa: CASSSTSGSITYEQYF

v_gene: TRBV5-1
abundance: NA
j_gene: TRBJ1-2
d_gene: NA
CDR3nt: TGCGCCAGCAGCTTATCGGGACCGGGAGATGGCTACACCTTC
CDR3aa: CASSLSGPGDGYTF

v_gene: TRBV5-1
abundance: NA
j_gene: TRBJ2-1
d_gene: NA
CDR3nt: TGCGCCAGCAGCTTGGGGACCGTGGGGGGCTACAATGAGCAGTTCTTC
CDR3aa: CASSLGTVGGYNEQFF

v_gene: TRBV29-1
abundance: once
j_gene: TRBJ2-2
d_gene: TRBD1
CDR3nt: TGCAGCGTTGCGGACAGGGGTTTGACCGGGGAGCTGTTTTTT
CDR3aa: CSVADRGLTGELFF

v_gene: TRBV6-5
abundance: NA
j_gene: TRBJ1-1
d_gene: TRBD1
CDR3nt: TGTGCCAGCAGTTACTCAGGGACAGGGGACACTGAAGCTTTCTTT
CDR3aa: CASSYSGTGDTEAFF

v_gene: TRBV7-9
abundance: NA
j_gene: TRBJ2-1
d_gene: TRBD2
CDR3nt: TGTGCCAGCAGCTTAGGCGGGAGGATGGGTGAGCAGTTCTTC
CDR3aa: CASSLGGRMGEQFF

v_gene: TRBV2
abundance: NA
j_gene: TRBJ2-3
d_gene: NA
CDR3nt: TGTGCCAGCAGTGAACTAGTACCTAGCACAGATACGCAGTATTTT
CDR3aa: CASSELVPSTDTQYF

v_gene: TRBV18
abundance: NA
j_gene: TRBJ1-2
d_gene: NA
CDR3nt: TGTGCCAGCTCTCAAGGGGACGTGCGTGGCTACACCTTC
CDR3aa: CASSQGDVRGYTF

v_gene: TRBV30
abundance: NA
j_gene: TRBJ2-2
d_gene: NA
CDR3nt: TGTGCCTGGACCCGGAGATTGGGGAGGGAGCTGTTTTTT
CDR3aa: CAWTRRLGRELFF

v_gene: TRBV9
abundance: NA
j_gene: TRBJ2-1
d_gene: TRBD1
CDR3nt: TGTGCCAGCAGCGTCCTCACCCCCCAGGGGGCTTCCTACAATGAGCAGTTCTTC
CDR3aa: CASSVLTPQGASYNEQFF

v_gene: TRBV6-5
abundance: NA
j_gene: TRBJ1-2
d_gene: NA
CDR3nt: TGTGCCACTCGGGCCCTTGATTATGGCTACACCTTC
CDR3aa: CATRALDYGYTF

v_gene: TRBV6-4
abundance: NA
j_gene: TRBJ1-4
d_gene: TRBD1
CDR3nt: TGTGCCAACCAGGGGGCGGGTGAAAAACTGTTTTTT
CDR3aa: CANQGAGEKLFF

v_gene: TRBV18
abundance: NA
j_gene: TRBJ1-3
d_gene: NA
CDR3nt: TGTGCCAGCTCACCAGTACGGCCGGGGGCTACTGGAAACACCATATATTTT
CDR3aa: CASSPVRPGATGNTIYF

v_gene: TRBV9
abundance: NA
j_gene: TRBJ1-1
d_gene: NA
CDR3nt: TGTGCCAGCAGCGTTGGGGGGCACGGCAACACTGAAGCTTTCTTT
CDR3aa: CASSVGGHGNTEAFF

v_gene: TRBV2
abundance: NA
j_gene: TRBJ2-5
d_gene: NA
CDR3nt: TGTGCCAGCAGTGAATACGGCAGGGAGACCCAGTACTTC
CDR3aa: CASSEYGRETQYF

v_gene: TRBV27
abundance: NA
j_gene: TRBJ2-3
d_gene: TRBD2
CDR3nt: TGTGCCAGCAGGCTCCCCGCCTTAGCGGGAGATACGCAGTATTTT
CDR3aa: CASRLPALAGDTQYF